This note documents a single T cell receptor (beta chain) sequence. Data came from immunoSEQ multiplex PCR; TCRdb stores just in-frame clones and leaves some out. The table shows about 3,500 clones, with 40% to 55% occurring only once. CDR1 SGDLS and CDR2 YYNGEE come from the germline V gene. CDR3 length: 15 residues. With 0 bases removed from V and 8 bases from J, the gap between germline ends came to 14 bases. The source of the sample is a study of sequential checkpoint blockade in melanoma. Treatment defined: randomized to nivolumab then ipilimumab (arm A) or the reverse (arm B). PBMC sorting kept live CD3+CD8+ cells without CD19 or CD56.

This chain links TRBV9 with TRBJ1-4; D perhaps matches TRBD1 (5 bases). The receptor was isolated from a human donor with melanoma. Source: CD8+ T cells sorted from blood (inferred from file names), taken from a patient given nivolumab and ipilimumab in sequence. CDR3 bases: TGTGCCAGCAGCGTAGATGCAGGGCGCGAAGAAAAACTGTTTTTT. It encodes CASSVDAGREEKLFF.